The entry below gives a single TCR beta chain sequence along with its context. Its cognate antigen has yet to be identified. Within one base of it there is no much larger clone, and no base qualities were kept. The sample comes from a study of shared clonotypes between healthy human individuals (dated by TCRdb to the early 2020s). A note on the overall study: The cohort comprised a couple of women and three men aged 18 to 49 years. Blood TCR repertoires of 5 or 6 healthy adults were deeply sequenced to estimate repertoire size and the extent of clonotype sharing between individuals. To increase sequencing depth and limit assay-specific biases, different laboratories used diverse techniques to prepare libraries and sequence TCR repertoires. Each donor's leukapheresis produced roughly between about 0.9 and 9.5 billion PBMCs.

The donors were healthy, HIV-negative adults who had no recently reported acute infections or vaccinations. Every donor was a Caucasian adult residing in Nashville, Tennessee, USA. For unsorted samples, 90 million to 95 million PBMCs were counted, and genomic DNA was extracted using the QIAamp DNA Blood Mini kit. After blood collection by leukapheresis, PBMCs were isolated using Ficoll-Histopaque density gradient centrifugation and then cryopreserved in the vapor phase of liquid nitrogen. TCR CDR3 regions were amplified from genomic DNA by multiplex PCR using the deep immunoSEQ assay. Extracted genomic DNA from each cell subset was spread evenly across all wells of several immunoSEQ 96-well plates, with each plate serving as a replicate. For unsorted PBMC, 250 to 300 ng of genomic DNA, equivalent to roughly 30,000 T cell genomes, went into each replicate PCR. Ten immunoSEQ deep assay plates were used to sequence the unsorted PBMC genomic DNA. The purified libraries were quantified using a Qubit 3.0 fluorometer, sized with a Bioanalyzer 2100, and then quantified again using the KAPA Library Quantification kit. Every immunoSEQ 96-well plate was sequenced on a separate single-read 150-cycle Illumina NextSeq 550 flow cell. In the original analysis: The immunoSEQ output contained only junctional sequences without quality scores, so filtering could not match that applied to full-length reads. To assign V/J genes and CDR3, sequences were annotated against IMGT germline references using PyIR, a Python wrapper for IgBLAST v1.9. Reads were filtered out if the reads had weak V/J assignments (E-value above 1e-6), no CDR3, stop codons, out-of-frame junctions, or ambiguous translated residues. V3J clonotypes were defined by identical inferred V gene, J gene, and CDR3 amino acid sequence. Percentage overlap between repertoires was computed as shared unique clonotypes divided by the size of the smaller repertoire. RTK rarefaction, the Chao1 estimator, and Recon v2.1 estimates of unobserved clonotypes were used to assess repertoire richness. In its TCRdb copy, this immuneACCESS table keeps in-frame sequences only and misses some clones. Where compared with another copy, unresolved V genes explain less than half of these, and the others have no known cause. V, J and clone size derive from that table, while D and trimming were established from the DNA sequence. The sample table holds about 490,000 clones, of which 65% to 85% were seen once. Of the sample, roughly 13% falls within the top ten clones.

V is pared back by 6 bases and J by 1 base, with 9 bases lying between the germline termini. From a lookup of the germline V gene (reference sequence), CDR1 and CDR2 are LNHDA and SQIVND. The CDR3 runs 14 residues from the cysteine to the phenylalanine. Only the CDR3 DNA stays, 42 bases, in frame from base 1. What the research found in general, with its limitations: Based on pairwise subsampling, the degree of clonotype sharing among donors was expected to be affected by sequencing depth. The small number of donors limited the genetic and exposure-history diversity represented. Sampling was limited to blood, and TCR repertoires in tissue likely differ from TCR repertoires in blood.

The clonotype was recovered from a woman aged 40 to 50 in good health. Some clones in this sample may be carry-over from other donors' samples. The sequence is built from TRBV19 and TRBJ2-2; the D gene is perhaps TRBD1, on 5 matching bases. Sample: PBMCs. The bases read TGTGCCAGTAGAAACCAGGGGAACACCGGGGAGCTGTTTTTT. Its protein is CASRNQGNTGELFF.